Included here is one T cell receptor (beta chain) sequence, with context. Other DNA sequences in the same sample also yield this CDR3. This specimen belongs to a study of blood T cell repertoires in COVID-19. Study in general: Samples representing acute and convalescent COVID-19 were sourced from the United States, Italy and Spain. T cells, B-cell-depleted T cells, or PBMCs supplied cDNA or gDNA.

In the source study's methods: Estimates of nucleated cell counts were drawn from the amplification of reference gene primers. Profiling relied on immunoSEQ multiplex PCR, and the TCRdb table lists in-frame clones only, not all of them. From that table come the V and J calls and clone size; the DNA was used to work out D and trimming. The data contain approximately 250,000 clones, about 86% of them singletons. The CDR3 is 14 residues long. Germline CDR1 is SGHTA and CDR2 is FQGTGA. Trimming took off 4 bases at V and 0 bases at J, with 9 bases between the two ends. The chain links TRBV7-3 to TRBJ1-1; possibly TRBD1 for D (6 bases). Specimen: peripheral blood. The receptor comes from a man between 18 and 29 years old with active or convalescent COVID-19. CDR3 sequence: CASSSQGMNTEAFF. CDR3 bases: TGTGCCAGCAGCTCACAGGGAATGAACACTGAAGCTTTCTTT. The variable domain in full, with the rest retrieved from reference TRBV7-3 and TRBJ1-1, is GAGVSQTPSNKVTEKGKYVELRCDPISGHTALYWYRQSLGQGPEFLIYFQGTGAADDSGLPNDRFFAVRPEGSVSTLKIQRTERGDSAVYLCASSSQGMNTEAFFGQGTRLTVV.